These T cell receptor beta chains were read from a single sample in a study of blood T cell repertoires in COVID-19. Sequencing used immunoSEQ multiplex PCR; TCRdb keeps in-frame clones, though not all of them. This repertoire shows roughly 390,000 clones, about 85% found once; its top ten account for 3% to 4.5%. What was sequenced was peripheral blood. Receptor source: a woman in her late teens or twenties with acute or convalescent COVID-19. Each CDR3 is given with its conserved first and last residue. A D gene is named only where the DNA matches it firmly. Not every row has a clone size; where given, it reads once, few, many or a size class.

abundance	d_gene	v_gene	len	j_gene	CDR3nt	CDR3aa
.	.	TRBV3-1/TRBV3-2	11	TRBJ2-1	TGTGCCAGCAGGAGCGGTGATGAGCAGTTCTTC	CASRSGDEQFF
.	.	TRBV2	17	TRBJ1-2	TGTGCCAGCGCGAAAAGCCCCTCGGGGGGGGAAAACTATGGCTACACCTTC	CASAKSPSGGENYGYTF
.	.	TRBV21-1	15	TRBJ2-2	TGTGCCAGCAGCAAAGCTCAGGCGAACACCGGGGAGCTGTTTTTT	CASSKAQANTGELFF
.	.	TRBV3-1/TRBV3-2	13	TRBJ1-1	TGTGCCAGCAGCCCGTCGCGGGGGACTGAAGCTTTCTTT	CASSPSRGTEAFF
.	TRBD1	TRBV9	16	TRBJ1-3	TGTGCCAGCAGCGCCCTGACAGGGTATAGTGGAAACACCATATATTTT	CASSALTGYSGNTIYF
.	TRBD2	TRBV11-1	15	TRBJ2-5	TGTGCCAGCAGCGCCCCTAGCGGGGGATGGGAGACCCAGTACTTC	CASSAPSGGWETQYF
.	.	TRBV9	15	TRBJ1-1	TGTGCCAGCAGCACGGGGGGGCTTCGGAACACTGAAGCTTTCTTT	CASSTGGLRNTEAFF
.	.	TRBV27	13	TRBJ1-1	TGTGCCAGCAGTTTCCGCGGGAACACTGAAGCTTTCTTT	CASSFRGNTEAFF
.	.	TRBV24-1	14	TRBJ2-2	TGTGCCACCAGTGATCCAATCAACACCGGGGAGCTGTTTTTT	CATSDPINTGELFF
.	.	TRBV12-3/TRBV12-4	12	TRBJ1-1	TGTGCCAGCAGTCTTTATTTCACTGAAGCTTTCTTT	CASSLYFTEAFF
.	.	TRBV14	19	TRBJ2-2	TGTGCCAGCAGCCAAGATGTCGGACAGCCATTAAAAGCCACCGGGGAGCTGTTTTTT	CASSQDVGQPLKATGELFF
.	.	TRBV28	14	TRBJ1-1	TGTGCCAGCAGTTTCCCAGTTCAACCCACTGAAGCTTTCTTT	CASSFPVQPTEAFF
.	TRBD2	TRBV6-5	15	TRBJ2-7	TGTGCCAGCAGTTTGACTAGCGGGGTGTCATACGAGCAGTACTTC	CASSLTSGVSYEQYF
.	.	TRBV10-1	13	TRBJ2-4	TGCGCCAGCAGTGGCGGACAGAAAAACATTCAGTACTTC	CASSGGQKNIQYF
.	TRBD1	TRBV19	14	TRBJ1-1	TGTGCCACCAGACAGGGTTCTATCAACACTGAAGCTTTCTTT	CATRQGSINTEAFF
.	.	TRBV19	16	TRBJ1-5	TGTGCCAGTAGTTCCCCCGACGGAGACCCCAATCAGCCCCAGCATTTT	CASSSPDGDPNQPQHF
.	.	TRBV28	15	TRBJ2-3	TGTGCCAGCAGCCCACCCCCACCCCAGGCGGATACGCAGTATTTT	CASSPPPPQADTQYF
.	.	TRBV7-9	15	TRBJ2-5	TGTGCCAGCAGCTCCCGACAGGAACTCCAAGAGACCCAGTACTTC	CASSSRQELQETQYF
few	.	TRBV7-8	15	TRBJ1-4	TGTGCCAGCAGCTTAGTGGCGTTGGGCAATGAAAAACTGTTTTTT	CASSLVALGNEKLFF
.	.	TRBV3-1/TRBV3-2	15	TRBJ1-5	TGTGCCAGCAGCCAAGGTGGTACCCTACGGCAGCCCCAGCATTTT	CASSQGGTLRQPQHF
once	.	TRBV21-1	13	TRBJ2-1	TGTGCCAGCAACTGTAGCACCTACAATGAGCAGTTCTTC	CASNCSTYNEQFF
.	TRBD2	TRBV5-1	17	TRBJ2-2	TGCGCCAGCAGCACTACCCTACGGACTAGCGGTACCGGGGAGCTGTTTTTT	CASSTTLRTSGTGELFF
.	TRBD1	TRBV29-1	15	TRBJ2-7	TGCAGCGTTGAAGGCGACAGGGGGTCATCCTACGAGCAGTACTTC	CSVEGDRGSSYEQYF